This T cell receptor (beta chain) was found in a study of cytotoxic CD8 clonotypes in ibrutinib-treated CLL. Study background: For this cohort, patients were about a dozen relapsed/refractory and approximately 14 treatment-naive, while 17 were IGHV unmutated.

TCRdb keeps only in-frame clones here, not all; method: immunoSEQ multiplex PCR. The sample consists of approximately 320,000 clones, around 66% of them appearing once. The germline CDR1 and CDR2 sequences are SGHKS and YYEKEE (reference sequence). This CDR3 has 14 residues. Trimming shortened V by 0 bases and J by 1 base, and 8 bases separated the two germline ends. This clone was counted only a few times. Its cognate antigen is unknown. In the same sample, other DNA sequences code for this CDR3. Study observations and caveats: Public clonotypes were uncommon and contracted or stayed stable on treatment.

The chain joins TRBV5-5 to TRBJ2-7, with D perhaps TRBD1 (6 bases). Sequences were derived from PBMCs, sampled after 36 months of ibrutinib treatment. The TCR was taken from a human donor with chronic lymphocytic leukemia. DNA for the CDR3: TGTGCCAGCAGCTTGGGGACAGCTTCCTACGAGCAGTACTTC. The encoded protein is CASSLGTASYEQYF.